This TCR beta chain was identified during a study of post-analysis software for immune sequencing data (dated by TCRdb to between 2015 and 2016). As for the study more broadly: Relapsing-remitting, secondary progressive and progressive-relapsing multiple sclerosis were recorded as disease courses, and subtype annotation was lacking for some patients. The patient repertoires were compared against approximately ten previously published healthy control repertoires obtained from donors aged about 6 to 26 years. A subset of samples was prepared in parallel using single-end sample barcoding, then pooled and co-amplified after Illumina adapter ligation.

Findings and caveats that apply to the study as a whole: Direct clustering with F measure showed strong co-clustering of samples prepared in the same batch, prompting a batch-effect correction. Significantly lower normalized Chao1 diversity was found in multiple sclerosis patients than in controls, suggesting substantial peripheral T-cell clonal expansion. The multiple sclerosis patient group was slightly younger than the control group. Significantly higher frequencies in patients than in controls were found for several TRBV segments, including TRBV5-6, TRBV5-1 and TRBV20-1.

To demonstrate the VDJtools post-analysis software, the study profiled TCR beta repertoires from the peripheral blood of about 13 young patients with multiple sclerosis. Multiple sclerosis patients were children and adolescents aged 6 to 15 years. V trim: 1 base; J trim: 7 bases; unmatched bases: 12. The CDR3, cysteine through phenylalanine, is 17 amino acids long. This entry keeps only the CDR3 DNA: 51 bases, framed from base 1. From the germline V gene, CDR1 is MNHEY and CDR2 is SVGAGI. The library was produced with PCR. The instrument was an Illumina HiSeq 2500. Unique molecular identifiers were incorporated into TCR beta cDNA libraries to reduce PCR and sequencing biases. Per 1 to 10 million input T cells, approximately 500,000 cDNA molecules were obtained, such that each molecule approximated one T cell. The patient libraries were prepared and sequenced using the same protocol as the earlier healthy control dataset. Within a given batch, samples were prepared together, multiplexed and sequenced on the same HiSeq lane. Concerning the study's data processing: MIGEC was used to process the raw barcoded reads, and molecular identifier groups with only a single read were discarded before consensus assembly and CDR3 extraction. Clonotype tables were post-analysed with VDJtools, normalizing diversity by down-sampling all datasets to the smallest sample size. To correct batch-related cross-sample contamination, repertoire overlap clustering matched CDR3 amino acid sequences but not nucleotide sequences. TCRdb handled the public reads itself, with Q25 trimming in fastp and clone calling in MiXCR, and kept productive beta chains. Each entry merges the rows of one CDR3 protein and shows their most common DNA and genes. TCRdb, not the authors, supplied the V and J calls. Here the sample has roughly 650,000 distinct CDR3 sequences; more than 50% occur a single time. The ten biggest clones cover 11% of the sample.

With regard to this clonotype: The antigen it recognizes is unknown. It has no much larger one-base neighbor in the sample; base qualities were not kept.

This chain joins TRBV6-5 to TRBJ1-4, with 7 bases in between that match TRBD1. The TCR comes from a girl aged 2 to 9 with multiple sclerosis. Source material: blood. The DNA reads TGTGCCAGCAGTTACTACCAATTACCGGGACAGAGTGAAAAACTGTTTTTT. This translates into CASSYYQLPGQSEKLFF.